The text below deals with one TCR beta chain. Its antigen remains unknown. Amplified TCR beta CDR3 regions were obtained using RNA transcripts as template. The workflow started with a first-round RT-PCR run with HTBI primers and then moved on to a second-round multiplex PCR. TCRdb called the multiplex PCR reads again in MiXCR, with one record for every CDR3 protein. The data contain 600,000 to 650,000 distinct CDR3 sequences, 20% to 25% of them seen just once; the ten biggest clones take up more than 5.5%. The data derive from a study of Graves' ophthalmopathy and Graves' hyperthyroidism. Whole-study findings and limits: A classifier, a 13-signature model, separated ophthalmopathy from stable hyperthyroidism with 85% to 90% sensitivity and approximately 81% specificity. Both a roughly 70% sensitivity and an approximately 72% specificity characterized the model's predictions of ophthalmopathy progression. Most expanded clonotypes from thyroid (those above 0.001 frequency) were also found in blood.

Germline CDR1 and CDR2: MDHEN and SYDVKM. The CDR3 has 12 residues. V dropped 6 bases and J dropped 7; count of bases not matched to a gene: 5. Aged 18 to 65, hyperthyroidism patients had been newly diagnosed, with under 2 months' duration. This clonotype was obtained from a woman aged 18 to 35 with stable Graves' hyperthyroidism. Some clones in this sample may be carry-over from other donors' samples. The chain combines TRBV28 with TRBJ2-7; 8 nucleotides line up with TRBD2. Sequencing input: peripheral blood. The CDR3 region is CASRQSGGEQYF. The CDR3 DNA is TGTGCCAGCAGGCAGAGCGGGGGAGAGCAGTACTTC.